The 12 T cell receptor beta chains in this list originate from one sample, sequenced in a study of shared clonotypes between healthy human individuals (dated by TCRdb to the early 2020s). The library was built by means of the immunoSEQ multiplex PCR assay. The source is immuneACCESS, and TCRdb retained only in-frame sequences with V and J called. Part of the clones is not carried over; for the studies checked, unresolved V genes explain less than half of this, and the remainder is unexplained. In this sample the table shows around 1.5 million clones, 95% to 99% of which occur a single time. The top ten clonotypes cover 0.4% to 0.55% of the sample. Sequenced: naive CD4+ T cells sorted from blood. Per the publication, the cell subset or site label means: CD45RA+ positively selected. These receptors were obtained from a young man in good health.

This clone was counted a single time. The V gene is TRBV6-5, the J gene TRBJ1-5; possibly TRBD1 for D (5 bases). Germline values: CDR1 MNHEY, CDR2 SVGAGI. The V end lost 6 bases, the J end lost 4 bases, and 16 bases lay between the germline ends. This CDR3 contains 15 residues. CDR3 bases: TGTGCCAGCAGATTAAACCGGGACGGTAATCAGCCCCAGCATTTT. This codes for CASRLNRDGNQPQHF.

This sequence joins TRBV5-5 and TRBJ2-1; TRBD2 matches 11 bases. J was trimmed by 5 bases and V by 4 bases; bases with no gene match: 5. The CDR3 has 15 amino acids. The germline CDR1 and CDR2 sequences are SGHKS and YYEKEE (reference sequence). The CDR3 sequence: CASSVLAGGHNEQFF. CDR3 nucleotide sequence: TGTGCCAGCAGCGTATTAGCGGGAGGGCACAATGAGCAGTTCTTC.

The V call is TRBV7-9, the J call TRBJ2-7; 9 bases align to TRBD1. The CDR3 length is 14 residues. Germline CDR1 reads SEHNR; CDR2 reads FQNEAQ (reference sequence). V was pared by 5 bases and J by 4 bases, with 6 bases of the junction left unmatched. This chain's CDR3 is CASSPGQGLYEQYF. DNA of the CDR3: TGTGCCAGCAGCCCCGGACAGGGGCTATACGAGCAGTACTTC.

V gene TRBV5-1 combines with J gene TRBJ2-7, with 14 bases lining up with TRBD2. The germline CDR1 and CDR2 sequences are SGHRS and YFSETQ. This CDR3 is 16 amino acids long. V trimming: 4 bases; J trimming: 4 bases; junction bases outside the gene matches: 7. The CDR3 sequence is CASSQTSGRAFYEQYF. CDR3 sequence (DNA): TGCGCCAGCAGCCAGACTAGCGGGAGGGCCTTTTACGAGCAGTACTTC. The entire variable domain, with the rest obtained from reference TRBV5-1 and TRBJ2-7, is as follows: KAGVTQTPRYLIKTRGQQVTLSCSPISGHRSVSWYQQTPGQGLQFLFEYFSETQRNKGNFPGRFSGRQFSNSRSEMNVSTLELGDSALYLCASSQTSGRAFYEQYFGPGTRLTVT.

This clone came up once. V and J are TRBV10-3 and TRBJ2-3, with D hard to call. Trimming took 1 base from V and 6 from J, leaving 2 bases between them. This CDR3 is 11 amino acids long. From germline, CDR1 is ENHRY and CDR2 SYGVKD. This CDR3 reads CAISELDTQYF. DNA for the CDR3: TGTGCCATCAGTGAGTTGGATACGCAGTATTTT.

The CDR3 sequence is CASSPPNLSNTGELFF. The CDR3 coding sequence is TGTGCCAGCTCACCACCGAATCTGTCGAACACCGGGGAGCTGTTTTTT. This chain links TRBV18 with TRBJ2-2; D is uncertain. CDR1 and CDR2 from the germline V gene are KGHSH and LQKENI. Trimming cost V 0 bases and J 0 bases, with 8 bases left between them. This CDR3 contains 16 residues.

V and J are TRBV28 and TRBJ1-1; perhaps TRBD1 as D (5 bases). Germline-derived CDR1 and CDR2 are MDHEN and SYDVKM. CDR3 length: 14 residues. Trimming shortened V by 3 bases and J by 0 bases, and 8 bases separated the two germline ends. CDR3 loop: CASSFYRLNTEAFF. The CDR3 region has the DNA TGTGCCAGCAGTTTTTACAGGCTGAACACTGAAGCTTTCTTT.

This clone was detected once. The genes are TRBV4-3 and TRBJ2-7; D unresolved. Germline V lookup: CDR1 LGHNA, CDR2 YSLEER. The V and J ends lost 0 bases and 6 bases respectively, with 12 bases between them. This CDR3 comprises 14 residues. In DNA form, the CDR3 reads TGCGCCAGCAGCCAAGATCCATGGCAGGCCGAGCAGTACTTC. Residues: CASSQDPWQAEQYF.

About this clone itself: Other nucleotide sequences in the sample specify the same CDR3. CDR3 loop: CASRRQETQYF. Written as DNA, the CDR3 is TGTGCCAGCAGGAGGCAAGAGACCCAGTACTTC. V and J are TRBV7-8 and TRBJ2-5, with D unresolved. The CDR3 runs 11 residues. V lost 6 bases and J lost 2, with 4 bases in between. Germline V lookup: CDR1 SGHVS, CDR2 FQNEAQ.

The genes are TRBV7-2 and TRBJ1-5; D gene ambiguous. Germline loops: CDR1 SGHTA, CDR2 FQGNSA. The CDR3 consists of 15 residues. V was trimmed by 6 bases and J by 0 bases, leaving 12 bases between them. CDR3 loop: CASSGVDVSNQPQHF. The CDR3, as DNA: TGTGCCAGCAGTGGAGTGGACGTTAGCAATCAGCCCCAGCATTTT.

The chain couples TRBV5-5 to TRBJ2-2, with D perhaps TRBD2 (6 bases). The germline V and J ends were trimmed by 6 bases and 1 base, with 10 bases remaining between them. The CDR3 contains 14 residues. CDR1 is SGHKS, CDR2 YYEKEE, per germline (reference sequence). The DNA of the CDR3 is TGTGCCAGCAACCCGGGAGTGAACACCGGGGAGCTGTTTTTT. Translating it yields CASNPGVNTGELFF. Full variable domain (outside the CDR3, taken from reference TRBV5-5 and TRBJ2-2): DAGVTQSPTHLIKTRGQQVTLRCSPISGHKSVSWYQQVLGQGPQFIFQYYEKEERGRGNFPDRFSARQFPNYSSELNVNALLLGDSALYLCASNPGVNTGELFFGEGSRLTVL.

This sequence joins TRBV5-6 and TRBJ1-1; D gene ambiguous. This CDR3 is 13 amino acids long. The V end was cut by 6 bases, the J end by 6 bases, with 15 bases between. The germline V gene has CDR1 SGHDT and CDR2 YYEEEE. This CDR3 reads CASNGVVVSEAFF. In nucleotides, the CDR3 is TGTGCCAGCAACGGGGTTGTGGTATCTGAAGCTTTCTTT. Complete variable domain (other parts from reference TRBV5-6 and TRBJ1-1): DAGVTQSPTHLIKTRGQQVTLRCSPKSGHDTVSWYQQALGQGPQFIFQYYEEEERQRGNFPDRFSGHQFPNYSSELNVNALLLGDSALYLCASNGVVVSEAFFGQGTRLTVV.